One and the same sample provided the 24 T cell receptor beta chains below, sequenced in a study of T cells after yellow fever vaccination. TCRdb re-called the 5' RACE reads through MiXCR, storing one row per CDR3 protein. The table records around 550,000 distinct CDR3 sequences, under 25% of them present only once. Sample: PBMCs, taken 15 days after the yellow fever booster vaccination. These receptors were collected from a man aged 25-45 years who received the YFV17D yellow fever vaccine.

This clonotype was detected a few times. V and J are TRBV27 and TRBJ1-2; a possible D gene is TRBD1 (5 bases). CDR3 length: 13 residues. V lost 5 bases and J 7 bases, leaving 14 bases between the germline ends. Germline CDR1 MNHEY, CDR2 SMNVEV (reference sequence). The CDR3 sequence: CASSNRRRGGYTF. The DNA of the CDR3 is TGTGCCAGCAGTAACAGGAGGAGGGGTGGCTACACCTTC.

The CDR3 here is CASSRTSGGNTGELFF. The CDR3 region has the DNA TGTGCCAGCAGCCGGACTAGCGGCGGGAACACCGGGGAGCTGTTTTTT. V usage is TRBV5-5 and J usage is TRBJ2-2, with TRBD2 matching over 10 bases. Germline loops: CDR1 SGHKS, CDR2 YYEKEE (reference sequence). V was pared by 4 bases and J by 1 base, with 4 bases of the junction left unmatched. The CDR3 consists of 16 residues.

The table lists this clonotype with a few counts. The chain combines TRBV28 with TRBJ2-5; 10 nucleotides align to TRBD2. Germline CDR1 and CDR2: MDHEN and SYDVKM. The CDR3 length is 14 residues. The J segment lost 4 bases and the V segment lost 4 bases, leaving 3 bases of the junction unmatched. CDR3 sequence reads: CASSSSGRRETQYF. CDR3 nucleotide sequence: TGTGCCAGCAGTTCTAGCGGGAGACGAGAGACCCAGTACTTC.

The CDR3 is CSASPLAGGVNTQYF. The CDR3 DNA reads TGCAGTGCTAGTCCCCTAGCCGGGGGGGTGAATACGCAGTATTTT. The rearrangement joins TRBV20-1 to TRBJ2-3; TRBD2 agrees at 8 bases. Germline V CDR1 and CDR2: DFQATT, SNEGSKA (reference sequence). The CDR3 runs 15 residues. J gave up 7 bases and V 3 bases, and 12 bases lay outside the gene matches.

The chain links TRBV20-1 to TRBJ2-7; TRBD1 matches 7 bases. Losses at the gene ends were 5 bases for V and 3 bases for J; bases not matched to a gene: 7. This CDR3 contains 13 residues. Per germline, CDR1 DFQATT and CDR2 SNEGSKA (reference sequence). The CDR3 sequence is CSARTGSLYEQYF. The CDR3 DNA reads TGCAGTGCTCGGACAGGATCCCTCTACGAGCAGTACTTC.

There are a few counts of this clonotype. The chain employs TRBV7-9 and TRBJ2-5; TRBD2 aligns across 10 bases. The CDR3 extends over 17 amino acids. J was trimmed by 1 base and V by 5 bases; bases with no gene match: 10. Germline V gene lookup returns CDR1 SEHNR and CDR2 FQNEAQ (reference sequence). The CDR3 region has the DNA TGTGCCAGCAGCCCCAAGGGCCTAGCGGGAGCCCAAGAGACCCAGTACTTC. Translating it yields CASSPKGLAGAQETQYF.

The rearrangement links TRBV30 to TRBJ2-2; TRBD2 might be the D (5 bases). The germline V gene encodes CDR1 GTSNPN and CDR2 SVGIG (reference sequence). The CDR3 length is 13 residues. V was pared by 3 bases and J by 7 bases, with 12 bases between. CDR3 amino acids: CAWRRGGIGELFF. For the CDR3, the DNA is TGTGCCTGGAGACGGGGTGGGATCGGGGAGCTGTTTTTT.

This clonotype was picked up a small number of times. CDR3 region: CASSFRTGPLMGTQYF. CDR3 nucleotides: TGTGCCAGCAGCTTCCGGACAGGGCCCCTGATGGGGACCCAGTACTTC. V and J are TRBV11-2 and TRBJ2-5; 8 nucleotides agree with TRBD1. V was pared by 3 bases and J by 7 bases, with 13 bases of the junction left unmatched. Germline V gene data show CDR1 as SGHAT and CDR2 as FQNNGV. The CDR3 sequence is 16 residues long.

The V gene is TRBV12-3 or TRBV12-4, the J gene TRBJ1-1; 8 bases are a match to TRBD1. The trim removed 1 base at V and 1 base at J, leaving 8 bases unmatched. This CDR3 contains 17 residues. The CDR3 DNA is TGTGCCAGCAGTTTAGACTCTTGGACAGGGCAGAACACTGAAGCTTTCTTT. This gives the protein CASSLDSWTGQNTEAFF.

This chain joins TRBV2 and TRBJ2-5; D is undetermined. The germline V gene has CDR1 SNHLY and CDR2 FYNNEI. V was clipped by 10 bases and J by 5 bases, with 14 bases between them. The CDR3 covers 12 residues. The DNA of the CDR3 is TGTGCCACCACTACTGCCATGGAGACCCAGTACTTC. Translating it yields CATTTAMETQYF.

The rearrangement joins TRBV29-1 to TRBJ2-5; D may be TRBD2 (6 bases). CDR1 and CDR2 from the germline V gene are SQVTM and ANQGSEA. CDR3 length: 11 residues. The V end lost 4 bases, the J end lost 5 bases, and 8 bases lay between the germline ends. CDR3 loop: CSVAAGETQYF. DNA of the CDR3: TGCAGCGTTGCGGCGGGGGAGACCCAGTACTTC.

This clonotype occurred a few times. V usage is TRBV7-2 and J usage is TRBJ2-7, with TRBD1 as a possible D gene (6 bases). Trimming cost V 2 bases and J 2 bases, with 13 bases left between them. This CDR3 spans 15 amino acids. Germline CDR1 reads SGHTA; CDR2 reads FQGNSA. The CDR3 DNA reads TGTGCCAGCAGCTTATATGGTGGGGGCCCCTACGAGCAGTACTTC. It encodes CASSLYGGGPYEQYF.

The gene calls are TRBV20-1 and TRBJ2-1; the D gene is possibly TRBD2 (5 bases). The CDR3 totals 13 residues. The V end lost 5 bases, the J end lost 9 bases, and 17 bases lay between the germline ends. Germline V gives CDR1 DFQATT, CDR2 SNEGSKA (reference sequence). Here the CDR3 DNA reads TGCAGTGCTGTAGTCTCCCCGGGAAGTGAGCAGTTCTTC. Its translation: CSAVVSPGSEQFF.

This clonotype was seen only a few times. This chain uses TRBV7-4 with TRBJ2-4; 8 positions match TRBD1. CDR1 and CDR2 (germline): SGHVT, SQSDAQ. This CDR3 has 18 residues. The V segment lost 2 bases and the J segment 4 bases; nucleotides outside the gene matches: 13. The CDR3 protein is CASSLTRQSRTGKNIQYF. CDR3 nucleotides: TGTGCCAGCAGCTTAACCCGGCAAAGCAGGACAGGGAAAAACATTCAGTACTTC.

The chain recombines TRBV27 with TRBJ2-3; 10 bases fit TRBD2. V lost 7 bases, J lost 11 bases, and 12 bases stayed unmatched. The germline gives CDR1 MNHEY, CDR2 SMNVEV (reference sequence). The CDR3 spans 14 residues. Written as DNA, the CDR3 is TGTGCCAGCACCCGCCTGGCTAGCGGGAGTCGGCAGTATTTT. Translated: CASTRLASGSRQYF.

The chain carries TRBV2 and TRBJ2-5; no reliable D call. Trimming pared 1 base from V and 5 bases from J, leaving 11 bases between. The CDR3 runs to 14 residues. The germline V gene encodes CDR1 SNHLY and CDR2 FYNNEI. CDR3 amino acids: CASSEDWGGETQYF. CDR3 nucleotide sequence: TGTGCCAGCAGTGAAGATTGGGGTGGGGAGACCCAGTACTTC.

This clonotype appeared a few times. The chain is built from TRBV2 and TRBJ2-3; perhaps TRBD1 as D (6 bases). This CDR3 has 15 amino acids. The germline gives CDR1 SNHLY, CDR2 FYNNEI. V shed 5 bases and J shed 2 bases, with 14 bases lying between them. CDR3 protein: CASSPRDTHTDTQYF. The CDR3 DNA follows: TGTGCCAGCAGTCCTCGGGACACCCACACAGATACGCAGTATTTT.

The CDR3 is CASSVAGSNEQFF. The CDR3 region has the DNA TGTGCCAGCAGTGTGGCAGGGAGCAATGAGCAGTTCTTC. V gene TRBV6-4 combines with J gene TRBJ2-1, with D perhaps assigned TRBD1 or TRBD2 (5 bases each). Germline V gene data show CDR1 as MRHNA and CDR2 as SNTAGT. V lost 4 bases to trimming and J lost 6 bases, with 10 bases between them. CDR3 length: 13 residues.

The chain is built from TRBV5-5 and TRBJ2-7, with D possibly matching TRBD1 (6 bases). The V gene lost 4 bases and the J gene lost 0 bases, with 14 bases spanning the gap. This CDR3 is 15 amino acids long. Per the germline V gene, CDR1 is SGHKS and CDR2 is YYEKEE (reference sequence). The CDR3 sequence: CASSLQGQTSYEQYF. DNA for the CDR3: TGTGCCAGCAGCCTCCAAGGACAGACCTCCTACGAGCAGTACTTC.

This clonotype was observed a few times. V gene TRBV12-3 or TRBV12-4 combines with J gene TRBJ2-1; 13 bases map to TRBD2. V trimming: 6 bases; J trimming: 8 bases; junction bases outside the gene matches: 7. The CDR3 is made up of 15 amino acids. CDR3 sequence reads: CASSPTSGRIYEQFF. For the CDR3, the DNA is TGTGCCAGCAGCCCGACTAGCGGGAGGATCTATGAGCAGTTCTTC.

About this clonotype itself: Just one base apart from a much larger clone, this may be a read error. V gene TRBV5-1 combines with J gene TRBJ2-3, with D possibly TRBD1 on 6 matching bases. Germline-derived CDR1 and CDR2 are SGHRS and YFSETQ. The CDR3 extends over 17 amino acids. CDR3 bases: TGCGCCAGCAGCTTGGGGAGACAGGCTCAACTAACAGATGCGCAGTATTTT. Its translation is CASSLGRQAQLTDAQYF.

The V and J genes are TRBV6-1 and TRBJ1-6; D is unresolved. In germline, CDR1 is MNHNS, CDR2 SASEGT. Trimming removed 4 bases at V and 8 bases at J, with 9 bases between. The CDR3 runs to 13 residues. The CDR3 DNA reads TGTGCCAGCAGTGGGAGGGCAGATTCACCCCTCCACTTT. Translated, it gives CASSGRADSPLHF.

The table lists this clonotype with a few counts. The rearrangement links TRBV5-5 to TRBJ2-5; D is possibly TRBD1 (6 bases). Between the trimmed V and J ends, which lost 0 bases and 5 bases, there was a span of 17 bases. This CDR3 has 16 residues. Germline lookup yields CDR1 SGHKS and CDR2 YYEKEE (reference sequence). CDR3 amino acids: CASSLAGWGLDETQYF. In DNA form, the CDR3 reads TGTGCCAGCAGCTTGGCGGGGTGGGGGCTAGACGAGACCCAGTACTTC.

The chain links TRBV20-1 to TRBJ2-3, with 10 nucleotides matching TRBD2. Trimming cost V 5 bases and J 9 bases; bases outside gene matches: 11. This CDR3 region has 14 residues. The germline gives CDR1 DFQATT, CDR2 SNEGSKA (reference sequence). The CDR3 DNA follows: TGCAGTGCTTCTAGCGGGAGTATCGGCCAGACGCAGTATTTT. This translates into CSASSGSIGQTQYF.